This T cell receptor beta chain comes out of a study of blood T cell repertoires in COVID-19. Using immunoSEQ multiplex PCR, the repertoire was profiled, and TCRdb retains in-frame clones only, with some absent. This sample has about 440,000 clones; 88% occur once, and the top ten carry 10% to 15%. Seattle patients were enrolled during active infection and followed longitudinally. The CDR3 totals 15 residues. Germline CDR1 reads GTSNPN; CDR2 reads SVGIG (reference sequence). V shed 2 bases and J shed 2 bases, with 15 bases lying between them. This clonotype was sampled from a woman aged 45-65 years with COVID-19, enrolled during active disease. Sequenced material: peripheral blood. The chain is built from TRBV30 and TRBJ1-2, with D perhaps TRBD1 (6 bases). The CDR3 here is CAWSPRGGANYGYTF. The DNA of the CDR3 is TGTGCCTGGAGTCCCCGAGGGGGGGCAAACTATGGCTACACCTTC.